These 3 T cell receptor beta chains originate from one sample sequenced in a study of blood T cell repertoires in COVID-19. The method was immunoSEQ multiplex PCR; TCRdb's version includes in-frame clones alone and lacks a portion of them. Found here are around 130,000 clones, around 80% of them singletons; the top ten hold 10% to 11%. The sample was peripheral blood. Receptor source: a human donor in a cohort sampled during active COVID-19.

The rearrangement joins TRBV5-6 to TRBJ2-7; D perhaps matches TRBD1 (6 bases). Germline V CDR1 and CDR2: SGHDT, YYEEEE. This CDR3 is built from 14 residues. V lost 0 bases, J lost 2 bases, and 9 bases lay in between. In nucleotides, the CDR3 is TGTGCCAGCAGCTTGGGATGGACAGCCTACGAGCAGTACTTC. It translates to CASSLGWTAYEQYF.

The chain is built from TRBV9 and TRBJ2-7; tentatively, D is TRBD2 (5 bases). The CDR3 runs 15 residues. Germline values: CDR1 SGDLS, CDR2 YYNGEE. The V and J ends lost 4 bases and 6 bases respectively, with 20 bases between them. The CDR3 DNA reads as TGTGCCAGCAGCTTCGAGGCCAGCGGCCGTTCCGAGCAGTACTTC. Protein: CASSFEASGRSEQYF.

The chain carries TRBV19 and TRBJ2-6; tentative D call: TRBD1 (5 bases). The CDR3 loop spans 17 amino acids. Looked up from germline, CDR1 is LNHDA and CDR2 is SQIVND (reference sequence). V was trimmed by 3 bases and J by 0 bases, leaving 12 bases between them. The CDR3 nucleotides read TGTGCCAGTAGTATGTCCAGGGCTGCCTCTGGGGCCAACGTCCTGACTTTC. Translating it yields CASSMSRAASGANVLTF.